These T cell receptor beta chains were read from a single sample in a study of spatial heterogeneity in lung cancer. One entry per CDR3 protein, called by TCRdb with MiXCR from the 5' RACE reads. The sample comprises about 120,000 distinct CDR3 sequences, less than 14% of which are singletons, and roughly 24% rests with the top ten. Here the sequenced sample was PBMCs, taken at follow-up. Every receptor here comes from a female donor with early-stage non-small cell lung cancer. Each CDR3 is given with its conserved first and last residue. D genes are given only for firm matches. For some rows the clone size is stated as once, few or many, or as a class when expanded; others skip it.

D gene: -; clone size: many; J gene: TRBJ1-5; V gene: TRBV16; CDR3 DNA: TGTGCCAGCATGGGGGGCAGCAATCAGCCCCAGCATTTT; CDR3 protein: CASMGGSNQPQHF
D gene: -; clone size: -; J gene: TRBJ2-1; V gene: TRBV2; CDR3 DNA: TGTGCCAGCAGTGAAGGTTACAGGAGCTCCTACAATGAGCAGTTCTTC; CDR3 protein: CASSEGYRSSYNEQFF
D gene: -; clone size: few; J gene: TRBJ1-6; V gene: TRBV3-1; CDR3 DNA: TGTGCCAGCAGCCAAGACTCCAGCTCCTATAATTCACCCCTCCACTTT; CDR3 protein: CASSQDSSSYNSPLHF
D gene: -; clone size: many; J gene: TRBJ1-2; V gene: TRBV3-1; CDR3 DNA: TGTGCCAGCAGCTTTACAGGGACTAACTATGGCTACACCTTC; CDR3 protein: CASSFTGTNYGYTF
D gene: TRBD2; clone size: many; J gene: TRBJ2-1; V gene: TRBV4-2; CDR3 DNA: TGTGCCAGCAGCCAAGATACTAGCGGGAGGGAAGAGCAGTTCTTC; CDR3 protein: CASSQDTSGREEQFF
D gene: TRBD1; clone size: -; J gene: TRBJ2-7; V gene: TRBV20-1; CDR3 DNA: TGCAGTGCGCCCCCGGACAGGGGTTACGAGCAGTACTTC; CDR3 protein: CSAPPDRGYEQYF
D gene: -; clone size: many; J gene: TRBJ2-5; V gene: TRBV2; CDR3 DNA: TGTGCCACCAACGGACAGCTTGGAGAGACCCAGTACTTC; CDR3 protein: CATNGQLGETQYF
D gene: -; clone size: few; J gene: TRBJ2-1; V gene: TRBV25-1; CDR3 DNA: TGTGCCAGCAGTCCCCGTGAACCCGGGACCACCTACAATGAGCAGTTCTTC; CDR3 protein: CASSPREPGTTYNEQFF
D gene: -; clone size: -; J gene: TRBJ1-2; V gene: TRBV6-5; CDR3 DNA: TGTGCCAGCAGTTACCAGGGTAACTATGGCTACACCTTC; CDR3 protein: CASSYQGNYGYTF
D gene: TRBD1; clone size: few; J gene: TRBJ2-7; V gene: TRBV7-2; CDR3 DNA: TGTGCCAGCAGCTTCGGGACAGGGGTATCCTACGAGCAGTACTTC; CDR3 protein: CASSFGTGVSYEQYF
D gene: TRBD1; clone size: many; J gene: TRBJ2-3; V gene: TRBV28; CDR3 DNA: TGTGCCAGCAGTTTCCACCGGGACAGGGGCCCGCAGTATTTT; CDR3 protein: CASSFHRDRGPQYF
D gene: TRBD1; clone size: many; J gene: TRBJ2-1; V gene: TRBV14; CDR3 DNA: TGTGCCAGCAGCCAGGGACAGGGGGTAGGTGAGCAGTTCTTC; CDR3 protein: CASSQGQGVGEQFF
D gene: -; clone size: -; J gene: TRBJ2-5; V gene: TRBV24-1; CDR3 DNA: TGTGCCACCAGTGCGGCAGGGGGGTACCAAGAGACCCGGTACTTC; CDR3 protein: CATSAAGGYQETRYF
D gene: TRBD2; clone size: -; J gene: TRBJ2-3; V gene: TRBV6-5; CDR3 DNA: TGTGCCAGCAGTCCCGGGGGGAGAGATACGCAGTATTTT; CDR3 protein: CASSPGGRDTQYF
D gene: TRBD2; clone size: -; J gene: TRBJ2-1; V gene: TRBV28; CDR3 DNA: TGTGCCAGCAGTGGGGCCCTAGCGGGGTACAATGAGCAGTTCTTC; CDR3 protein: CASSGALAGYNEQFF
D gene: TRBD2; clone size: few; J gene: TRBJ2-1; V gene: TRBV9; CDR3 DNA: TGTGCCAGCAGCGTAGCGGGAGGGGGCTACAATGAGCAGTTCTTC; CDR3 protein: CASSVAGGGYNEQFF
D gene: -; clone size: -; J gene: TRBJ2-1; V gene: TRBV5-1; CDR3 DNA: TGCGCCAGCAGCTCCAGTGGGACGAGCTACAATGAGCAGTTCTTC; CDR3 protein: CASSSSGTSYNEQFF
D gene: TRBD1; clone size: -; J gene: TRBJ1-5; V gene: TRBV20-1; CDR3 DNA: TGCAGTGCAGCGAGGGGGCTCGGCAATCAGCCCCAGCATTTT; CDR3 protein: CSAARGLGNQPQHF
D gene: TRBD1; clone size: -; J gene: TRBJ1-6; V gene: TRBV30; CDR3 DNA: TGTGCCTGGAATACGGGACAGCCCCAAAATTCACCCCTCCACTTT; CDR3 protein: CAWNTGQPQNSPLHF
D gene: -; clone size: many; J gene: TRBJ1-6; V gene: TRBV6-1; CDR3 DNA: TGTGCCAGCAGTGACGACAGAGTGAGCTCCTATAATTCACCCCTCCACTTT; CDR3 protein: CASSDDRVSSYNSPLHF